These 27 T cell receptor beta chains originate from one sample sequenced in a study of T cell responses to AZD1222 COVID-19 vaccine. Assay: immunoSEQ multiplex PCR; the TCRdb copy retains only in-frame clones and omits some. This sample yields 150,000 or so clones, of which over 90% are seen a single time; roughly 1.6% belongs to the top ten. The sample here was peripheral blood, taken 28 days after the second AZD1222 dose. The receptors shown here come from an adult who received the AZD1222 COVID-19 vaccine.

CDR3 sequence (DNA): TGTGCCAGCAGTTACAACAGAAATCAGCCCCAGCATTTT. Translating it yields CASSYNRNQPQHF. The chain is built from TRBV6-5 and TRBJ1-5, with no clear D. CDR1 is MNHEY and CDR2 is SVGAGI in the germline V gene. CDR3 size: 13 residues. Trimming stripped 2 bases from V and 4 bases from J, with 6 bases between.

Of note for this clone: This specimen includes other DNA sequences encoding the same CDR3. The chain couples TRBV6-5 to TRBJ1-5; D not resolved. The CDR3 has 14 residues. V gave up 0 bases and J gave up 0 bases, with 3 bases separating them. Germline CDR1 is MNHEY and CDR2 is SVGAGI. The CDR3 sequence: CASSYSGSNQPQHF. The CDR3 DNA reads TGTGCCAGCAGTTACTCGGGTAGCAATCAGCCCCAGCATTTT.

CDR3 in amino acids: CASSAGNYNSPLHF. Written as DNA, the CDR3 is TGTGCCAGCAGTGCCGGGAACTATAATTCACCCCTCCACTTT. The chain employs TRBV6-4 and TRBJ1-6; no definite D call. V dropped 4 bases and J dropped 3 bases, with 7 bases sitting between them. This CDR3 has 14 amino acids. Germline CDR1 reads MRHNA; CDR2 reads SNTAGT.

The chain couples TRBV3-1 (or the pseudogene TRBV3-2) to TRBJ2-5, with D possibly matching TRBD1 (5 bases). Trimming removed 1 base from V and 7 bases from J, with 7 bases in between. The germline V gene encodes CDR1 LGHDT and CDR2 YNNKEL (reference sequence). The CDR3 loop spans 12 amino acids. As DNA, the CDR3 is TGTGCCAGCAGCCAAGGGGGCCCGACCCAGTACTTC. Residues: CASSQGGPTQYF.

This rearrangement joins TRBV27 to TRBJ1-1, with 10 bases that match TRBD1. From germline, CDR1 is MNHEY and CDR2 SMNVEV (reference sequence). V gave up 3 bases and J gave up 5 bases; unmatched junction bases: 6. The CDR3 has 15 amino acids. The CDR3 sequence: CASSLKGTGETEAFF. The CDR3 coding sequence is TGTGCCAGCAGTTTGAAGGGGACAGGGGAGACTGAAGCTTTCTTT.

The CDR3, as DNA: TGTGCCTGGAGTAGGATGAACACTGAAGCTTTCTTT. Protein product: CAWSRMNTEAFF. The chain has TRBV30 and TRBJ1-1; no clear D. Germline V gene sequence: CDR1 GTSNPN, CDR2 SVGIG (reference sequence). Trimming removed 2 bases from V and 0 bases from J, with 4 bases in between. This CDR3 spans 12 amino acids.

The V gene is TRBV7-6, the J gene TRBJ2-3; D gene uncertain. Germline loops: CDR1 SGHVS, CDR2 FNYEAQ. Trimming took 5 bases from V and 0 from J, leaving 15 bases between them. This CDR3 has 16 amino acids. The DNA for the CDR3 is TGTGCCAGCAGCCCGACTCTCGGGTCTAGCACAGATACGCAGTATTTT. Translating it yields CASSPTLGSSTDTQYF.

The DNA for the CDR3 is TGTGCCTGGAAAGAGGGGACAGGCAATCAGCCCCAGCATTTT. Protein: CAWKEGTGNQPQHF. The chain is built from TRBV30 and TRBJ1-5; 7 positions match TRBD1. The CDR3 is 14 amino acids. V trimming: 4 bases; J trimming: 2 bases; junction bases outside the gene matches: 5. Germline V gives CDR1 GTSNPN, CDR2 SVGIG (reference sequence).

J is TRBJ1-3 and V is TRBV7-8; D unclear. V dropped 1 base and J dropped 1 base, with 5 bases sitting between them. Germline CDR1 and CDR2: SGHVS and FQNEAQ. This CDR3 is 14 amino acids long. The CDR3 DNA is TGTGCCAGCAGCTTAGGGAATTCTGGAAACACCATATATTTT. It encodes CASSLGNSGNTIYF.

The rearrangement uses TRBV3-1 (or the pseudogene TRBV3-2) and TRBJ2-2, with TRBD2 matching 14 bases. The CDR3 runs 19 residues. CDR1 LGHDT and CDR2 YNNKEL come from the germline V gene (reference sequence). J lost 6 bases, V lost 3 bases, and 12 bases had no gene match. CDR3 in amino acids: CASSHHSATSGRASGELFF. CDR3 sequence (DNA): TGTGCCAGCAGCCACCATTCGGCGACTAGCGGGAGGGCCTCCGGGGAGCTGTTTTTT.

The rearrangement joins TRBV5-1 to TRBJ1-6; 7 bases line up with TRBD1. The CDR3 loop spans 15 amino acids. Germline V gene data show CDR1 as SGHRS and CDR2 as YFSETQ. Trimming removed 4 bases from V and 10 bases from J; junction bases left unmatched: 11. The CDR3 region is CASSRGQERTSPLHF. The CDR3 DNA reads as TGCGCCAGCAGCCGTGGACAGGAGAGAACGTCACCCCTCCACTTT.

The V call is TRBV13, the J call TRBJ1-1; a possible D gene is TRBD1 (6 bases). The CDR3 is 16 residues long. V lost 5 bases, J lost 1 base, and 17 bases lay in between. Germline assignment: CDR1 PRHDT and CDR2 FYEKMQ (reference sequence). Here the CDR3 reads CASSKRSQGKNTEAFF. Here the CDR3 DNA reads TGTGCCAGCAGCAAGCGGTCACAGGGAAAGAACACTGAAGCTTTCTTT.

About this clone itself: Other DNA sequences from this sample encode an identical CDR3 as well. The gene calls are TRBV2 and TRBJ1-2; no firm D call. The germline V gene encodes CDR1 SNHLY and CDR2 FYNNEI. With 1 base removed from V and 4 bases from J, the gap between germline ends came to 7 bases. CDR3 length equals 13 residues. CDR3 residues: CASSEVGGYGYTF. The CDR3 DNA is TGTGCCAGCAGTGAAGTGGGCGGCTATGGCTACACCTTC.

The V call is TRBV27, the J call TRBJ2-7, with 7 bases matching TRBD1. Germline values: CDR1 MNHEY, CDR2 SMNVEV (reference sequence). V shed 6 bases and J 7 bases; nucleotides not matched to a gene: 15. The CDR3 sequence is 15 residues long. Here the CDR3 DNA reads TGTGCCAGCAGCCCCGGCACAGGGGCAGAGTGGGAGCAGTACTTC. Translation: CASSPGTGAEWEQYF.

Only one count was recorded for this clone. This chain connects TRBV6-5 to TRBJ2-6; a possible D gene is TRBD2 (6 bases). This CDR3 region has 14 residues. Trimming shortened V by 8 bases and J by 0 bases, and 8 bases separated the two germline ends. Germline V gene sequence: CDR1 MNHEY, CDR2 SVGAGI. CDR3 sequence (DNA): TGTGCCAGCGGAGGGAGCTCTGGGGCCAACGTCCTGACTTTC. Its protein is CASGGSSGANVLTF.

This chain joins TRBV7-8 and TRBJ1-1, with 9 bases matching TRBD1. The V gene end was trimmed by 5 bases and the J gene end by 6 bases; junction bases not matched to a gene: 10. CDR1 and CDR2 from the germline V gene are SGHVS and FQNEAQ. This CDR3 is 15 amino acids long. The CDR3 reads CASSTRQGVIPEAFF. CDR3 sequence (DNA): TGTGCCAGCAGCACCCGACAGGGGGTAATACCTGAAGCTTTCTTT.

V usage is TRBV13 and J usage is TRBJ2-7; 8 positions agree with TRBD1. With V trimmed by 4 bases and J by 3 bases, 11 bases remained unmatched. The CDR3 has 16 residues. The germline V gene has CDR1 PRHDT and CDR2 FYEKMQ (reference sequence). For the CDR3, the DNA is TGTGCCAGCAGCTCCCGACGGACAGGGAGTTACTACGAGCAGTACTTC. Translated: CASSSRRTGSYYEQYF.

The chain employs TRBV5-1 and TRBJ1-1, with a weak D call TRBD1 (5 bases). Germline V lookup: CDR1 SGHRS, CDR2 YFSETQ. The CDR3 contains 14 residues. V shed 0 bases and J shed 6 bases, with 12 bases lying between them. The CDR3 loop is CASSLGAGEAEAFF. In nucleotides, the CDR3 is TGCGCCAGCAGCTTGGGGGCGGGGGAAGCTGAAGCTTTCTTT.

The V call is TRBV27, the J call TRBJ2-3; D possibly corresponds to TRBD2 (6 bases). The V gene lost 2 bases and the J gene lost 2 bases, with 14 bases spanning the gap. CDR1 is MNHEY, CDR2 SMNVEV, per germline (reference sequence). The CDR3 has 16 residues. The CDR3 nucleotides are TGTGCCAGCAGTTTACGGGCGGGGAGGTCCACAGATACGCAGTATTTT. Its translation: CASSLRAGRSTDTQYF.

The V and J genes are TRBV11-2 and TRBJ2-7; 9 positions agree with TRBD1. The CDR3 covers 16 residues. Germline V CDR1 and CDR2: SGHAT, FQNNGV. V lost 4 bases to trimming and J lost 3 bases; unmatched junction nucleotides: 10. CDR3 protein: CASSSDLGTGIYEQYF. In DNA, the CDR3 is TGTGCCAGCAGCTCGGACCTCGGGACAGGGATCTACGAGCAGTACTTC.

The chain has TRBV7-9 and TRBJ2-5; no clear D gene. The germline V and J ends were trimmed by 5 bases and 5 bases, with 9 bases remaining between them. The germline gives CDR1 SEHNR, CDR2 FQNEAQ (reference sequence). There are 12 residues in the CDR3. In nucleotides, the CDR3 is TGTGCCAGCAGCCGAGGTGTTGAGACCCAGTACTTC. Its translation is CASSRGVETQYF.

The chain combines TRBV14 with TRBJ1-4; D might be TRBD1 (6 bases). CDR1 is SGHDN and CDR2 is FVKESK in the germline V gene. This CDR3 region has 15 residues. Trimming pared 2 bases from V and 8 bases from J, leaving 15 bases between. CDR3 sequence: CASSQFVQGGEKLFF. The CDR3 DNA reads as TGTGCCAGCAGCCAATTTGTACAGGGCGGGGAAAAACTGTTTTTT.

This chain connects TRBV27 to TRBJ1-4; TRBD1 agrees at 8 bases. The V and J ends lost 5 bases and 8 bases, in that order; junction bases with no gene match: 10. This CDR3 comprises 15 residues. The germline V gene encodes CDR1 MNHEY and CDR2 SMNVEV (reference sequence). The DNA for the CDR3 is TGTGCCAGCAGTCCCCAGGACAGGGAGGGCGAAAAACTGTTTTTT. The encoded protein is CASSPQDREGEKLFF. Drawing the rest from reference TRBV27 and TRBJ1-4, the complete variable domain is EAQVTQNPRYLITVTGKKLTVTCSQNMNHEYMSWYRQDPGLGLRQIYYSMNVEVTDKGDVPEGYKVSRKEKRNFPLILESPSPNQTSLYFCASSPQDREGEKLFFGSGTQLSVL.

This chain connects TRBV10-3 to TRBJ1-1, with D possibly matching TRBD1 (6 bases). There are 15 residues in the CDR3. The V end lost 5 bases, the J end lost 8 bases, and 21 bases lay between the germline ends. Germline CDR1 is ENHRY and CDR2 is SYGVKD. CDR3 region: CAISTMEAEGTEAFF. DNA of the CDR3: TGTGCCATCAGTACTATGGAAGCCGAGGGGACAGAAGCTTTCTTT.

The CDR3 reads CASSQASLRVVNTEAFF. DNA of the CDR3: TGTGCCAGCAGCCAAGCCAGCCTCAGGGTAGTGAACACTGAAGCTTTCTTT. The rearrangement uses TRBV3-1 (or the pseudogene TRBV3-2) and TRBJ1-1; D is perhaps TRBD1 (5 bases). V was trimmed by 1 base and J by 0 bases, leaving 15 bases between them. CDR3 length equals 17 residues. CDR1 is LGHDT, CDR2 YNNKEL, per germline (reference sequence).

This chain connects TRBV7-9 to TRBJ1-1; D remains ambiguous. Per the germline V gene, CDR1 is SEHNR and CDR2 is FQNEAQ (reference sequence). The CDR3 has 14 amino acids. The V end lost 2 bases, the J end lost 2 bases, and 9 bases lay between the germline ends. CDR3 DNA: TGTGCCAGCAGCTTAAGTCTGGTCAACACTGAAGCTTTCTTT. Translating it yields CASSLSLVNTEAFF.

The chain is built from TRBV9 and TRBJ1-1, with D unresolved. CDR1 SGDLS and CDR2 YYNGEE come from the germline V gene. Trimming took 4 bases from V and 1 from J, leaving 11 bases between them. CDR3 length: 14 residues. The CDR3, as DNA: TGTGCCAGCAGCCCAAGACACTCGAACACTGAAGCTTTCTTT. Translated: CASSPRHSNTEAFF.